This T cell receptor beta chain originates from a study of T cell changes during pregnancy in multiple sclerosis. Trimming removed 5 bases from V and 5 bases from J; junction bases left unmatched: 8. Germline-derived CDR1 and CDR2 are SQVTM and ANQGSEA. The CDR3 length is 13 residues. Sequenced by immunoSEQ multiplex PCR; TCRdb stores in-frame clones only, minus some. The sample lists about 60,000 clones; about 90% were seen once. J is TRBJ1-2 and V is TRBV29-1; 7 bases fit TRBD1. This specimen consisted of CD4+ T cells from peripheral blood mononuclear cells, obtained after pregnancy. This clonotype was sampled from a female donor in good health, enrolled as a control in a pregnancy study. The chain's CDR3 is CSVRQGGGYGYTF. CDR3 bases: TGCAGCGTTCGGCAGGGGGGAGGTTATGGCTACACCTTC. Combining the CDR3 with reference TRBV29-1 and TRBJ1-2 gives the whole variable domain SAVISQKPSRDICQRGTSLTIQCQVDSQVTMMFWYRQQPGQSLTLIATANQGSEATYESGFVIDKFPISRPNLTFSTLTVSNMSPEDSSIYLCSVRQGGGYGYTFGSGTRLTVV.